This entry lists 25 T cell receptor beta chains sequenced from one sample in a study of shared clonotypes between healthy human individuals. Profiling relied on immunoSEQ multiplex PCR, and the TCRdb table lists in-frame clones only, not all of them. The table records 950,000 to 1,200,000 clones, about 72% of them present only once. The source material was memory CD4+ T cells from PBMCs. The sample's subset: CD45RA-negative fraction. Receptors were obtained from a man between 18 and 29 years old in good health. Some clones in this sample may be carry-over from other donors' samples.

The chain joins TRBV18 to TRBJ1-5; D call uncertain. This CDR3 contains 12 residues. Germline assignment: CDR1 KGHSH and CDR2 LQKENI. V lost 6 bases and J lost 7, with 10 bases in between. The chain's CDR3 is CASSEGPQPQHF. The CDR3 coding sequence is TGTGCCAGCTCCGAAGGGCCCCAGCCCCAGCATTTT.

The count of this clone is one. The chain employs TRBV18 and TRBJ1-5; D gene ambiguous. The CDR3 has 14 amino acids. CDR1 is KGHSH and CDR2 is LQKENI in the germline V gene. V gave up 2 bases and J gave up 4 bases, with 9 bases separating them. The CDR3, as DNA: TGTGCCAGCTCACCAGTCGACTGGAATCAGCCCCAGCATTTT. Translated, it gives CASSPVDWNQPQHF.

This chain links TRBV28 with TRBJ2-1; TRBD2 agrees at 9 bases. J lost 2 bases, V lost 5 bases, and 4 bases had no gene match. The germline V gene has CDR1 MDHEN and CDR2 SYDVKM. The CDR3 runs to 15 residues. The CDR3 bases are TGTGCCAGCAGTCCCCTAGCGGGGCCCTACAATGAGCAGTTCTTC. Translation: CASSPLAGPYNEQFF.

The rearrangement uses TRBV18 and TRBJ2-3; 8 bases match TRBD1. The junction had 7 bases not matched to a gene; V was cut back by 6 bases and J by 14 bases. The CDR3 runs to 11 residues. From germline, CDR1 is KGHSH and CDR2 LQKENI. CDR3 in DNA: TGTGCCAGCTCTTCGGGACAGGTGCCGTATTTT. Its translation is CASSSGQVPYF.

This chain connects TRBV18 to TRBJ2-7; D not resolved. Germline lookup yields CDR1 KGHSH and CDR2 LQKENI. V gave up 0 bases and J gave up 2 bases, with 5 bases separating them. This CDR3 has 13 residues. DNA of the CDR3: TGTGCCAGCTCACCACCGCAAACCTACGAGCAGTACTTC. Encoded protein: CASSPPQTYEQYF. The full variable domain, in which reference TRBV18 and TRBJ2-7 provide the parts outside the CDR3, is NAGVMQNPRHLVRRRGQEARLRCSPMKGHSHVYWYRQLPEEGLKFMVYLQKENIIDESGMPKERFSAEFPKEGPSILRIQQVVRGDSAAYFCASSPPQTYEQYFGPGTRLTVT.

In regard to this clone: This may be a read error: a much more frequent sequence differs by one nucleotide. The chain combines TRBV7-2 with TRBJ2-5; maybe TRBD1 (6 bases). V lost 2 bases to trimming and J lost 5 bases, with 9 bases between them. CDR3 length equals 13 residues. Germline V gene data show CDR1 as SGHTA and CDR2 as FQGNSA. The CDR3 loop is CASSLNQGETQYF. The CDR3 DNA follows: TGTGCCAGCAGCTTAAATCAGGGGGAGACCCAGTACTTC.

This clone was observed once. The J gene is TRBJ2-2, the V gene TRBV18; 8 nucleotides line up with TRBD2. Per the germline V gene, CDR1 is KGHSH and CDR2 is LQKENI. The CDR3 has 16 amino acids. V was pared by 6 bases and J by 4 bases, with 10 bases of the junction left unmatched. DNA of the CDR3: TGTGCCAGCTCGCTCAGCGGGAGCGGCGGCACCGGGGAGCTGTTTTTT. Its translation is CASSLSGSGGTGELFF.

This clone was picked up one time. V usage is TRBV12-2 and J usage is TRBJ2-1; the table's D gene call, TRBD2, was not cross checked with the DNA. TRBV12-2 is a documented pseudogene. The CDR3 is made up of 17 amino acids. Here the CDR3 DNA reads TGTGCAAGTCGCTTCGACCGGACTAGCGGGAGGCTAGATGAGCAGTTCTTC. Translated: CASRFDRTSGRLDEQFF.

The chain employs TRBV19 and TRBJ1-2; a weak D match, TRBD1 (6 bases). This CDR3 spans 16 amino acids. Trimming removed 3 bases at V and 2 bases at J, with 16 bases between. From germline, CDR1 is LNHDA and CDR2 SQIVND (reference sequence). The CDR3 region has the DNA TGTGCCAGTAGTATGAGAACAGGGATTACGAACTATGGCTACACCTTC. Translated: CASSMRTGITNYGYTF.

To note about this clone: The conserved final phenylalanine or tryptophan is absent from the CDR3, which likely points to a read error. It is unclear where the CDR3 begins or ends on the DNA, so no DNA is shown, and the CDR3 is as TCRdb lists it. CDR3 sequence reads: CASRPPPGQGIHTL. This sequence joins TRBV28 and TRBJ1-1; the table's D call, TRBD1, was not checked against the DNA. The CDR3 is 14 residues long, counting both termini. Germline V gene sequence: CDR1 MDHEN, CDR2 SYDVKM.

This chain joins TRBV28 and TRBJ2-1, with 7 bases fitting TRBD2. This CDR3 comprises 15 residues. Looked up from germline, CDR1 is MDHEN and CDR2 is SYDVKM. The ends lost 1 base at V and 8 bases at J; junction bases unmatched: 8. The CDR3 bases are TGTGCCAGCAGTTTATTGGGGGAGGGCCGGGATGAGCAGTTCTTC. Translating gives CASSLLGEGRDEQFF.

The rearrangement links TRBV15 to TRBJ1-5, with 9 bases identical to TRBD1. This CDR3 has 14 amino acids. The V gene end was trimmed by 7 bases and the J gene end by 4 bases; junction bases not matched to a gene: 5. In germline, CDR1 is LNHNV, CDR2 YYDKDF (reference sequence). The CDR3 spells CATKPTGGNQPQHF. The CDR3 DNA reads as TGTGCCACCAAACCGACAGGGGGAAATCAGCCCCAGCATTTT. The full variable domain, rest sourced from reference TRBV15 and TRBJ1-5, is DAMVIQNPRYQVTQFGKPVTLSCSQTLNHNVMYWYQQKSSQAPKLLFHYYDKDFNNEADTPDNFQSRRPNTSFCFLDIRSPGLGDTAMYLCATKPTGGNQPQHFGDGTRLSIL.

This rearrangement joins TRBV28 to TRBJ1-5, with 8 bases that match TRBD1. J gave up 1 base and V 11 bases, and 4 bases lay outside the gene matches. The CDR3 covers 13 residues. Germline CDR1 is MDHEN and CDR2 is SYDVKM. The CDR3 here is CAGQGGSNQPQHF. For the CDR3, the DNA is TGTGCCGGACAGGGTGGGAGCAATCAGCCCCAGCATTTT.

This clone has just one count. The rearrangement joins TRBV7-2 to TRBJ2-5; 10 nucleotides line up with TRBD1. The CDR3 length is 15 residues. Trimming removed 1 base from V and 7 bases from J; junction bases left unmatched: 6. Germline CDR1 and CDR2: SGHTA and FQGNSA. CDR3 coding DNA: TGTGCCAGCAGCTTAGGAGGGACAGGGGTTAGGACCCAGTACTTC. As protein: CASSLGGTGVRTQYF.

This chain links TRBV18 with TRBJ1-1; no firm D call. This CDR3 has 13 amino acids. Trimming removed 3 bases at V and 6 bases at J, with 11 bases between. In germline, CDR1 is KGHSH, CDR2 LQKENI. The CDR3 bases are TGTGCCAGCTCACCTCTCGGGCTGGCTGAAGCTTTCTTT. Translation gives CASSPLGLAEAFF.

CDR3 sequence reads: CATSRPNQPQHF. DNA of the CDR3: TGTGCCACCAGCAGACCCAATCAGCCCCAGCATTTT. The chain uses TRBV15 and TRBJ1-5; D call uncertain. V was trimmed by 2 bases and J by 3 bases, leaving 2 bases between them. Germline V CDR1 and CDR2: LNHNV, YYDKDF (reference sequence). CDR3 length: 12 residues.

This clone has more than one count but fewer than ten. The chain couples TRBV28 to TRBJ1-2; possible D gene TRBD1, 5 bases. The germline gives CDR1 MDHEN, CDR2 SYDVKM. V was shortened by 3 bases and J by 4 bases, with 18 bases between the two germline ends. This CDR3 comprises 16 residues. The CDR3 bases are TGTGCCAGCAGTTTTATCTCGACGGGGGGGACCTATGGCTACACCTTC. As protein: CASSFISTGGTYGYTF.

The genes are TRBV9 and TRBJ2-5; D remains ambiguous. Germline lookup yields CDR1 SGDLS and CDR2 YYNGEE. V was shortened by 4 bases and J by 4 bases, with 5 bases between the two germline ends. The CDR3 extends over 11 amino acids. CDR3 sequence: CASSPSETQYF. DNA for the CDR3: TGTGCCAGCAGCCCCTCAGAGACCCAGTACTTC.

This CDR3 is CAWTLHGTGGSSPLHF. CDR3 bases: TGTGCCTGGACTTTACATGGGACAGGGGGCAGTTCACCCCTCCACTTT. V and J are TRBV30 and TRBJ1-6, with 12 nucleotides matching TRBD1. The CDR3 sequence is 16 residues long. V trimming: 4 bases; J trimming: 9 bases; junction bases outside the gene matches: 10. Germline CDR1 is GTSNPN and CDR2 is SVGIG (reference sequence).

The CDR3 here is CASSQAHRNTEAFF. The CDR3 bases are TGCGCCAGCAGCCAGGCACACCGGAACACTGAAGCTTTCTTT. The chain joins TRBV4-3 to TRBJ1-1; D unclear. Germline V gives CDR1 LGHNA, CDR2 YSLEER. The CDR3 has 14 residues. V gave up 3 bases and J gave up 1 base, with 9 bases separating them.

The chain carries TRBV28 and TRBJ1-2, with a tentative D call TRBD1 (6 bases). V lost 5 bases to trimming and J lost 2 bases, with 15 bases between them. Germline V gives CDR1 MDHEN, CDR2 SYDVKM. The CDR3 covers 15 residues. The CDR3 loop is CASSRPQGLNYGYTF. CDR3 DNA sequence: TGTGCCAGCAGTCGGCCACAGGGCCTAAACTATGGCTACACCTTC.

The count of this clone is one. The chain uses TRBV4-2 and TRBJ2-7; D is ambiguous. The CDR3 is 14 residues long. V was shortened by 5 bases and J by 6 bases, with 17 bases between the two germline ends. CDR1 is LGHNA and CDR2 is YNFKEQ in the germline V gene. The CDR3: CASSVNPTGSEQYF. CDR3 nucleotide sequence: TGTGCCAGCAGCGTTAACCCAACGGGCTCCGAGCAGTACTTC.

V is TRBV14 and J is TRBJ2-1; no reliable D call. V was pared by 1 base and J by 0 bases, with 13 bases between. The germline CDR1 and CDR2 sequences are SGHDN and FVKESK. This CDR3 comprises 17 residues. This chain's CDR3 is CASSQGGRQSSYNEQFF. CDR3 DNA sequence: TGTGCCAGCAGCCAAGGTGGTCGGCAAAGCTCCTACAATGAGCAGTTCTTC. Filled out from reference TRBV14 and TRBJ2-1, the complete variable domain reads EAGVTQFPSHSVIEKGQTVTLRCDPISGHDNLYWYRRVMGKEIKFLLHFVKESKQDESGMPNNRFLAERTGGTYSTLKVQPAELEDSGVYFCASSQGGRQSSYNEQFFGPGTRLTVL.

The chain couples TRBV18 to TRBJ2-5, with 8 bases aligning to TRBD2. The J segment lost 4 bases and the V segment lost 1 base, leaving 8 bases of the junction unmatched. Germline lookup yields CDR1 KGHSH and CDR2 LQKENI. This CDR3 spans 16 amino acids. The DNA of the CDR3 is TGTGCCAGCTCACCACAGCTAGCGGGCTCCGGAGAGACCCAGTACTTC. It yields the protein CASSPQLAGSGETQYF.

The CDR3 nucleotides read TGTGCCAGCAGTACATATTTAAGAGGGACTGAAGCTTTCTTT. It specifies CASSTYLRGTEAFF. The J gene is TRBJ1-1, the V gene TRBV2; D remains unclear. CDR1 is SNHLY and CDR2 is FYNNEI in the germline V gene. Trimming took off 5 bases at V and 5 bases at J, with 15 bases between the two ends. The length of the CDR3 is 14 residues. Full variable domain (rest looked up from reference TRBV2 and TRBJ1-1): EPEVTQTPSHQVTQMGQEVILRCVPISNHLYFYWYRQILGQKVEFLVSFYNNEISEKSEIFDDQFSVERPDGSNFTLKIRSTKLEDSAMYFCASSTYLRGTEAFFGQGTRLTVV.